Below, 8 T cell receptor beta chains from the same sample are listed, as sequenced in a study of blood T cells in healthy people across ages. A sample-barcoded 5' primer and a J-beta primer mix were used in a second PCR of roughly 7 to 12 cycles. TCRdb reanalysed the 5' RACE reads using MiXCR and keeps one entry per CDR3 protein. The top ten clones hold 20% to 25% of a sample with around 2 million distinct CDR3 sequences, roughly two fifths of them seen once. Sequenced sample: blood. Receptors were obtained from a human donor in good health.

Only a few counts were recorded for this clonotype. This sequence joins TRBV11-3 and TRBJ2-1; perhaps TRBD2 as D (6 bases). This CDR3 contains 16 residues. Germline V CDR1 and CDR2: SGHNT, YENEEA. The V end lost 5 bases, the J end lost 2 bases, and 16 bases lay between the germline ends. The CDR3 DNA reads as TGTGCCAGCAGCCCCTTAGCGGAGAACGCCTACAATGAGCAGTTCTTC. This translates into CASSPLAENAYNEQFF.

This clonotype was seen a handful of times. This rearrangement joins TRBV11-1 to TRBJ1-1; the D gene is possibly TRBD1 (5 bases). V was cut by 0 bases and J by 3 bases, with 29 bases left in between. Per germline, CDR1 SGHAT and CDR2 FQDESV (reference sequence). The CDR3 extends over 21 amino acids. The CDR3 sequence: CASSLARGWGQAASVDTEAFF. CDR3 in DNA: TGTGCCAGCAGCTTAGCTCGAGGTTGGGGCCAGGCTGCTTCGGTGGACACTGAAGCTTTCTTT.

In the case of this clonotype: The junction and the germline gene differ at one end; a read error may be behind it. The chain couples TRBV3-1 to TRBJ2-3, with 10 bases fitting TRBD2. Germline V CDR1 and CDR2: LGHDT, YNNKEL (reference sequence). The CDR3 spans 14 residues. For the CDR3, the DNA is TGCGCCAGCAGCTGGACTAGCGGAGCGAATACGCAGTATTTT. Its protein product is CASSWTSGANTQYF.

This clonotype was seen only a few times. V and J are TRBV18 and TRBJ2-5; 7 bases are a match to TRBD1. V lost 8 bases, J lost 5 bases, and 5 bases stayed unmatched. CDR1 KGHSH and CDR2 LQKENI come from the germline V gene. The CDR3 totals 12 residues. CDR3 nucleotides: TGTGCCAGCACCACAGGGGTGGAGACCCAGTACTTC. Amino acids: CASTTGVETQYF.

The sample holds a few counts of this clonotype. The chain recombines TRBV29-1 with TRBJ2-6, with D uncertain. V was pared by 5 bases and J by 2 bases, with 16 bases between. Per the germline V gene, CDR1 is SQVTM and CDR2 is ANQGSEA. This CDR3 has 16 amino acids. CDR3 nucleotide sequence: TGCAGCGTTTTGAACCCGATAGGGCCTGGGGCCAACGTCCTGACTTTC. Its protein product is CSVLNPIGPGANVLTF.

This chain links TRBV18 with TRBJ2-7; no definite D call. The CDR3 runs to 14 residues. The V and J ends lost 3 bases and 2 bases respectively, with 11 bases between them. Germline assignment: CDR1 KGHSH and CDR2 LQKENI. This CDR3 reads CASSPSQFAYEQYF. CDR3 sequence (DNA): TGTGCCAGCTCACCGTCCCAGTTTGCCTACGAGCAGTACTTC.

This clonotype was seen a handful of times. The CDR3 protein is CASTISGARRNFELFF. In DNA, the CDR3 is TGTGCCAGCACAATATCGGGGGCGCGGCGGAACTTCGAGCTGTTTTTT. The V call is TRBV11-3, the J call TRBJ2-2, with D perhaps TRBD1 or TRBD2 (6 bases each). Trimming took 7 bases from V and 11 from J, leaving 26 bases between them. The CDR3 loop spans 16 amino acids. Germline V gene data show CDR1 as SGHNT and CDR2 as YENEEA.

The chain links TRBV7-2 to TRBJ2-7, with 9 nucleotides matching TRBD2. The junction had 15 bases not matched to a gene; V was cut back by 1 base and J by 5 bases. CDR3 length: 18 residues. Germline V gene lookup returns CDR1 SGHTA and CDR2 FQGNSA. The CDR3 region has the DNA TGTGCCAGCAGCTTAGGGCGGGGGGGCGTTCCCTCTGGGGACGAGCAGTACTTC. This translates into CASSLGRGGVPSGDEQYF.